The 28 T cell receptor beta chains reported below all come from one sample, sequenced in a study of blood T cells in healthy people across ages. A second PCR of 7 to 11 cycles used a sample-barcoded 5' primer and a J-beta primer mix. TCRdb processed the 5' RACE reads anew with MiXCR; each CDR3 protein has one entry. The data contain 1.2 million to 1.5 million distinct CDR3 sequences, around 59% of them singletons. The specimen was blood. The origin of the receptors is a man between 18 and 29 years old in good health.

J is TRBJ1-2 and V is TRBV4-3; D is perhaps TRBD1 (5 bases). V lost 2 bases to trimming and J lost 5 bases, with 12 bases between them. The CDR3 consists of 14 residues. Germline CDR1 reads LGHNA; CDR2 reads YSLEER. The CDR3 is CASSQRQGLYGYTF. DNA for the CDR3: TGCGCCAGCAGCCAACGGCAGGGCCTATATGGCTACACCTTC.

This rearrangement joins TRBV12-3 or TRBV12-4 to TRBJ2-4; D assignment may be TRBD1 or TRBD2 (5 bases each). The tail of the sequence fits TRBJ2-5 better, so the J call may be wrong. This CDR3 is 16 amino acids long. The CDR3 DNA reads as TGTGCCAGCAGTTTAGGCCAACAGGTTCCGGGGAAGACCCAGTACTTC. Protein: CASSLGQQVPGKTQYF.

The V call is TRBV4-1, the J call TRBJ1-1; tentative D call: TRBD1 (6 bases). V lost 0 bases and J 0 bases, leaving 17 bases between the germline ends. This CDR3 has 18 residues. CDR1 is MGHRA, CDR2 YSYEKL, per germline. The CDR3 here is CASSQDSGGEVMNTEAFF. The CDR3 bases are TGCGCCAGCAGCCAAGATTCGGGGGGCGAAGTCATGAACACTGAAGCTTTCTTT.

The chain joins TRBV7-2 to TRBJ2-3, with D perhaps matching TRBD2 (7 bases). Per the germline V gene, CDR1 is SGHTA and CDR2 is FQGNSA. CDR3 length equals 14 residues. V gave up 3 bases and J gave up 5 bases, with 12 bases separating them. The CDR3 DNA reads TGTGCCAGCAGCTTTAGGGGGAGGGGAGATACGCAGTATTTT. Its protein is CASSFRGRGDTQYF.

This clonotype appeared a few times. The rearrangement uses TRBV20-1 and TRBJ2-4, with TRBD2 as a possible D gene (7 bases). V dropped 0 bases and J dropped 5 bases, with 14 bases sitting between them. Germline V gene data show CDR1 as DFQATT and CDR2 as SNEGSKA (reference sequence). This CDR3 comprises 15 residues. CDR3 coding DNA: TGCAGTGCTAGAGAGTCGGGGGGCATAGAAAACATTCAGTACTTC. Translating gives CSARESGGIENIQYF.

As for this clonotype: This may come from a read error, since a much larger clone is one base off. J is TRBJ2-7 and V is TRBV2, with 9 bases matching TRBD1. Germline CDR1 is SNHLY and CDR2 is FYNNEI. This CDR3 is 15 amino acids long. DNA of the CDR3: TGTGCCAACAGTCCCGGACAGGGGAGGGTCTACGAGCAGTACTTC. Protein: CANSPGQGRVYEQYF.

This sequence joins TRBV4-2 and TRBJ2-5; D is ambiguous. CDR1 is LGHNA, CDR2 YNFKEQ, per germline. The CDR3 is 14 residues long. V was shortened by 1 base and J by 4 bases, with 10 bases between the two germline ends. CDR3 in amino acids: CASSQGVYGETQYF. CDR3 DNA sequence: TGTGCCAGCAGCCAAGGGGTATACGGAGAGACCCAGTACTTC.

The chain is built from TRBV29-1 and TRBJ2-5; weak D call: TRBD1 (6 bases). Germline CDR1 is SQVTM and CDR2 is ANQGSEA. Trimming removed 3 bases from V and 3 bases from J, with 17 bases in between. The CDR3 consists of 15 residues. The CDR3 DNA follows: TGCAGCGTTGACTCTGGGGACATACGAAAAGAGACCCAGTACTTC. Residues: CSVDSGDIRKETQYF.

This clonotype appeared a few times. The rearrangement joins TRBV27 to TRBJ2-1; 9 positions agree with TRBD2. V lost 10 bases and J lost 6; bases outside the gene matches: 13. Per germline, CDR1 MNHEY and CDR2 SMNVEV (reference sequence). CDR3 length equals 15 residues. The CDR3 DNA follows: TGTGCCACAAGGGTAATGGGACTAGCTTCCAATGAGCAGTTCTTC. Amino acids: CATRVMGLASNEQFF.

The chain couples TRBV21-1 to TRBJ2-7; no DNA check was done on the table's D call, TRBD1. TRBV21-1 is annotated as a pseudogene. This CDR3 contains 15 residues. Here the CDR3 reads CASSPRQSGPYEQYF. CDR3 nucleotides: TGTGCCAGCAGCCCTAGACAGAGCGGACCCTACGAGCAGTACTTC.

V gene TRBV2 combines with J gene TRBJ2-5; TRBD2 aligns across 7 bases. The CDR3 is made up of 17 amino acids. The J segment lost 2 bases and the V segment lost 0 bases, leaving 9 bases of the junction unmatched. Germline CDR1 reads SNHLY; CDR2 reads FYNNEI. CDR3 nucleotide sequence: TGTGCCAGCAGTGAAGCGCTGGGGCGGGGGTCACAAGAGACCCAGTACTTC. It yields the protein CASSEALGRGSQETQYF.

The chain has TRBV12-3 or TRBV12-4 and TRBJ2-4, with 8 bases that match TRBD1. J was trimmed by 5 bases and V by 1 base; bases with no gene match: 7. CDR3 length: 16 amino acids. The CDR3 DNA sequence: TGTGCCAGCAGTTTAGTGATCGGGACAGGTCAAAACATTCAGTACTTC. Its protein is CASSLVIGTGQNIQYF.

This clonotype showed up just a few times. The J gene is TRBJ2-7, the V gene TRBV20-1; D is perhaps TRBD1 or TRBD2 (5 bases each). CDR1 and CDR2 from the germline V gene are DFQATT and SNEGSKA (reference sequence). V lost 0 bases, J lost 2 bases, and 11 bases lay in between. The CDR3 length is 14 residues. CDR3 residues: CSARDPGHTYEQYF. CDR3 in DNA: TGCAGTGCTAGAGATCCGGGGCACACCTACGAGCAGTACTTC.

This clonotype was detected a few times. The V and J genes are TRBV15 and TRBJ2-3; possibly TRBD2 for D (6 bases). There are 13 residues in the CDR3. The germline CDR1 and CDR2 sequences are LNHNV and YYDKDF (reference sequence). V was cut by 6 bases and J by 2 bases, with 9 bases left in between. The CDR3 spells CATREGFTDTQYF. CDR3 coding DNA: TGTGCCACCAGGGAGGGGTTCACAGATACGCAGTATTTT.

The rearrangement joins TRBV12-3 or TRBV12-4 to TRBJ2-1; D might be TRBD1 (5 bases). This CDR3 is built from 13 residues. V shed 7 bases and J shed 6 bases, with 13 bases lying between them. CDR3 amino acids: CASNDRGFNEQFF. The CDR3 region has the DNA TGTGCCAGCAACGACAGAGGCTTCAATGAGCAGTTCTTC.

The chain uses TRBV7-2 and TRBJ2-3; TRBD1 or TRBD2 may be the D gene (5 bases each). Trimming removed 7 bases from V and 4 bases from J, with 18 bases in between. The CDR3 sequence is 15 residues long. Germline CDR1 and CDR2: SGHTA and FQGNSA. CDR3 loop: CASNSPGRRSDTQYF. CDR3 in DNA: TGTGCCAGCAACTCCCCGGGACGCCGTTCAGATACGCAGTATTTT.

This clonotype showed up many times. This chain connects TRBV3-1 to TRBJ2-7, with TRBD2 matching 13 bases. J lost 3 bases, V lost 5 bases, and 1 base had no gene match. There are 14 residues in the CDR3. Germline lookup yields CDR1 LGHDT and CDR2 YNNKEL (reference sequence). Here the CDR3 DNA reads TGTGCCAGCAGCGGGACTAGCGGGAACTACGAGCAGTACTTC. This sequence encodes CASSGTSGNYEQYF.

In this sample, this clonotype turned up once. The chain combines TRBV13 with TRBJ2-5; 8 bases map to TRBD1. Trimming took 3 bases from V and 11 from J; bases not matched to a gene: 14. Germline V gives CDR1 PRHDT, CDR2 FYEKMQ (reference sequence). The CDR3 is 15 amino acids. Written as DNA, the CDR3 is TGTGCCAGCAGCTTTATGGCGGCAGGGGGCTATCAGCAGTACTTC. Translation gives CASSFMAAGGYQQYF.

The genes are TRBV3-1 and TRBJ2-5; D remains ambiguous. The germline V gene encodes CDR1 LGHDT and CDR2 YNNKEL (reference sequence). This CDR3 spans 14 amino acids. Trimming took 6 bases from V and 2 from J, leaving 13 bases between them. Here the CDR3 reads CASRASVGQETQYF. DNA of the CDR3: TGTGCCAGCAGGGCCTCCGTGGGGCAAGAGACCCAGTACTTC.

The sample holds a few counts of this clonotype. The chain links TRBV27 to TRBJ1-2; 8 bases fit TRBD1. The CDR3 is 14 amino acids. Germline V gives CDR1 MNHEY, CDR2 SMNVEV (reference sequence). The V gene end was trimmed by 6 bases and the J gene end by 3 bases; junction bases not matched to a gene: 6. CDR3 DNA sequence: TGTGCCAGCAGCCACAGGGGGTCCGACTATGGCTACACCTTC. As protein: CASSHRGSDYGYTF.

V and J are TRBV27 and TRBJ2-5; 11 positions agree with TRBD2. The length of the CDR3 is 16 residues. The germline V gene has CDR1 MNHEY and CDR2 SMNVEV (reference sequence). V was pared by 9 bases and J by 5 bases, with 14 bases of the junction left unmatched. In nucleotides, the CDR3 is TGTGCCAGTGCAATAATAGCGGGAGGGCCTGTCGAGACCCAGTACTTC. This codes for CASAIIAGGPVETQYF.

This clonotype appeared a few times. The V call is TRBV20-1, the J call TRBJ2-7; the D call may be TRBD1 or TRBD2 (5 bases each). The V and J ends lost 6 bases and 0 bases respectively, with 15 bases between them. Germline values: CDR1 DFQATT, CDR2 SNEGSKA (reference sequence). This CDR3 has 14 amino acids. CDR3 region: CSAQTEGYSYEQYF. As DNA, the CDR3 is TGCAGTGCACAGACAGAGGGGTACTCCTACGAGCAGTACTTC.

This CDR3 is CASSKLVVGAYNEQFF. In DNA form, the CDR3 reads TGTGCCAGCAGTAAGCTGGTTGTGGGAGCTTACAATGAGCAGTTCTTC. V and J are TRBV12-3 or TRBV12-4 and TRBJ2-1; a possible D gene is TRBD2 (5 bases). This CDR3 has 16 amino acids. V was cut by 5 bases and J by 4 bases, with 18 bases left in between.

This clonotype was seen a single time. The CDR3 region has the DNA TGCGCCAGCAGCGTGGAGGCTGCCCATGGCTACACCTTC. This encodes CASSVEAAHGYTF. V usage is TRBV5-1 and J usage is TRBJ1-2; no definite D call. CDR3 length equals 13 residues. Trimming took 4 bases from V and 6 from J, leaving 13 bases between them. CDR1 is SGHRS, CDR2 YFSETQ, per germline.

V gene TRBV20-1 combines with J gene TRBJ1-2, with a possible D match to TRBD1 (6 bases). The CDR3 has 13 residues. V was cut by 7 bases and J by 2 bases, with 14 bases left in between. The germline V gene has CDR1 DFQATT and CDR2 SNEGSKA (reference sequence). CDR3 residues: CSGGPDLNYGYTF. The CDR3 coding sequence is TGCAGTGGGGGGCCGGATCTAAACTATGGCTACACCTTC.

The chain uses TRBV13 and TRBJ2-1; D not resolved. CDR1 and CDR2 from the germline V gene are PRHDT and FYEKMQ (reference sequence). Trimming took 6 bases from V and 5 from J, leaving 11 bases between them. This CDR3 is built from 13 residues. The DNA of the CDR3 is TGTGCCAGCAGAAACGACGGCGACAATGAGCAGTTCTTC. Translation: CASRNDGDNEQFF.

This clonotype has a handful of counts. The chain couples TRBV24-1 to TRBJ1-2; no clear D. CDR3 length: 12 residues. CDR1 is KGHDR, CDR2 SFDVKD, per germline. Between the trimmed V and J ends, which lost 5 bases and 5 bases, there was a span of 8 bases. This CDR3 reads CATSVDGYGYTF. The DNA of the CDR3 is TGTGCCACCAGTGTAGACGGGTATGGCTACACCTTC.

This clonotype appeared many times. The chain recombines TRBV6-5 with TRBJ2-1; D might be TRBD2 (5 bases). CDR3 size: 12 residues. The V gene's germline CDR1 is MNHEY and CDR2 SVGAGI. Deletions cut 5 bases from V and 6 bases from J, with 8 bases between. In DNA form, the CDR3 reads TGTGCCAGCAGTCGGACTGGCAATGAGCAGTTCTTC. It translates to CASSRTGNEQFF.